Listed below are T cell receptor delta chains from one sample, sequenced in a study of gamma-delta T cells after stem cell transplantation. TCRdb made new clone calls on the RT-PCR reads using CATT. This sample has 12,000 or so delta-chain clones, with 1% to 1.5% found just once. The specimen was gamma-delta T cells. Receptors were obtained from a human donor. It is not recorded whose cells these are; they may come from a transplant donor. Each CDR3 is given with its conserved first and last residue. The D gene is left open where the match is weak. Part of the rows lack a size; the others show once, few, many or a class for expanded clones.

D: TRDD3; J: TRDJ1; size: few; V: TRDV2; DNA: TGTGCCCGTGAAGCTGTACTGGGGGATTACGACTCTCGTAAACTCATCTTT; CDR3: CAREAVLGDYDSRKLIF
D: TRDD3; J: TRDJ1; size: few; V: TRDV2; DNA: TGTGCCTGTGACGGGGTAGGACTGGGGGACTTGTCAAACACCGATAAACTCATCTTT; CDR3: CACDGVGLGDLSNTDKLIF
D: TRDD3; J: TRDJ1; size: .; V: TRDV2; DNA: TGTGCCTGTGACATTATGGGGGATACGCGGTACACCGATAAACTCATCTTT; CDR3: CACDIMGDTRYTDKLIF
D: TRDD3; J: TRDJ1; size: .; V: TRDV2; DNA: TGTGCCTGTGACACCGTACTGGGGTTCCGAGGGGACACCGATAAACTCATCTTT; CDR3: CACDTVLGFRGDTDKLIF
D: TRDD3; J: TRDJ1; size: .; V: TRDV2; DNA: TGTGCCTGTGACCCTCTACTGGGGGATACGCCGTACACCGATAAACTCATCTTT; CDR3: CACDPLLGDTPYTDKLIF
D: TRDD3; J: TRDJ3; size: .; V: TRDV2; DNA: TGTGCCTGTGATCGTGTACTGGGGGATACGCCGCCCTCCTGGGACACCCGACAGATGTTTTTC; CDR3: CACDRVLGDTPPSWDTRQMFF
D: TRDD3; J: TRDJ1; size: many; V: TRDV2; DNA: TGTGCCTGTGACACTGCGTGGGGGAGCACCGATAAACTCATCTTT; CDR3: CACDTAWGSTDKLIF
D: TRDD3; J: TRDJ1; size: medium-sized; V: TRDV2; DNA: TGTGCCTGTGACACGCTGGGGGATACGCAGAACGATAAACTCATCTTT; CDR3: CACDTLGDTQNDKLIF
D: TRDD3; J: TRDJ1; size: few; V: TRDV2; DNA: TGTGCCTGTGACACGCTGGGGGATACGCCCTTGAACACCGATAAACTCATCTTT; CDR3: CACDTLGDTPLNTDKLIF
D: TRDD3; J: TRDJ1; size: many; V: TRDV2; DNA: TGTGCCTGTTATCCAGTACTGGGGGATACCGAGTACACCGATAAACTCATCTTT; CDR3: CACYPVLGDTEYTDKLIF
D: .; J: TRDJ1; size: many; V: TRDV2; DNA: TGTGCCTGTGACGAGCTGGGGCACGGGACCGATAAACTCATCTTT; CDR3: CACDELGHGTDKLIF
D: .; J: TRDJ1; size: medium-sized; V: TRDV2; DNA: TGTGCCTGTGACACGCTGGGAATACTAAACCTTGACACCGATAAACTCATCTTT; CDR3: CACDTLGILNLDTDKLIF
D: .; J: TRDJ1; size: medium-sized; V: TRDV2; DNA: TGTGCCTGTGACACCGTACAGAAGGACTCCGATAAACTCATCTTT; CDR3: CACDTVQKDSDKLIF
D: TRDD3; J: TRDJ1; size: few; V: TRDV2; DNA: TGTGCCTGTACACCTCTGGGGGATACGACCGATAAACTCATCTTT; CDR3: CACTPLGDTTDKLIF
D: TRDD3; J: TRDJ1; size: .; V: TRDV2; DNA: TGTGCCTGTGTCTCACTGGGGGATACGCTCTCATACACCGATAAACTCATCTTT; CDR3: CACVSLGDTLSYTDKLIF
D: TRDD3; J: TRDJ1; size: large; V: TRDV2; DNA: TGTGCCTGTGACACGGTAAGACTGGGGGACTTGTCAAACACCGATAAACTCATCTTT; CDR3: CACDTVRLGDLSNTDKLIF
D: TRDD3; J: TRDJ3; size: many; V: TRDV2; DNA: TGTGCCTGTGACCCCATACTGGGGGATACTAACTCCTGGGACACCCGACAGATGTTTTTC; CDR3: CACDPILGDTNSWDTRQMFF
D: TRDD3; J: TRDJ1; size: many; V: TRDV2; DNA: TGTGCCTGTGACCCTCTTGAGGTGGGGGATGCTACCGATAAACTCATCTTT; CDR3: CACDPLEVGDATDKLIF
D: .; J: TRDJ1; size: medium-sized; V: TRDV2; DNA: TGTGCCTGTGACACCGTGGGGGCGGGCACCGATAAACTCATCTTT; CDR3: CACDTVGAGTDKLIF
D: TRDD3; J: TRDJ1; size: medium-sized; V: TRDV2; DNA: TGTGCCTGTGACACCCTGGGGGGCCCGTACACCGATAAACTCATCTTT; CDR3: CACDTLGGPYTDKLIF
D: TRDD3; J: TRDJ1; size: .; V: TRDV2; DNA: TGTGCCTGTGACACCGTTGGGATACGGGGGACCGATAAACTCATCTTT; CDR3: CACDTVGIRGTDKLIF
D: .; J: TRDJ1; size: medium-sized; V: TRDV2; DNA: TGTGCCTGTGACACCGTCGGGGGTTACACCGATAAACTCATCTTT; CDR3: CACDTVGGYTDKLIF